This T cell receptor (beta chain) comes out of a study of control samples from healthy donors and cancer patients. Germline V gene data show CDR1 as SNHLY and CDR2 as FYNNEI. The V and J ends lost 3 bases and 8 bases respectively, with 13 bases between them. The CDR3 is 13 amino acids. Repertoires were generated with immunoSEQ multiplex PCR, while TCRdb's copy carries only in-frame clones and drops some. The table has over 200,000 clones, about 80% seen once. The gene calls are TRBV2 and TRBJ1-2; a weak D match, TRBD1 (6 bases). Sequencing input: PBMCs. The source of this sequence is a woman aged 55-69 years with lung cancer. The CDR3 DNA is TGTGCCAGCAGTGAGTCGGGGGCAGGAGGCTACACCTTC. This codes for CASSESGAGGYTF.